This TCR beta chain is from a study of cytomegalovirus exposure and HLA in healthy donors. Germline CDR1 MNHEY, CDR2 SVGAGI. The CDR3 covers 15 residues. The V and J ends lost 0 bases and 6 bases, in that order; junction bases with no gene match: 5. PCR amplification relied on 60 Vbeta primers (plus 13 Jbeta primers). Sequencing was performed with immunoSEQ multiplex PCR; in TCRdb, only in-frame clones are kept and a portion is missing. The sample holds about 180,000 clones, 80% to 85% seen once. This TCR was sampled from a woman aged 25 to 39 in good health and CMV-seronegative. Sequencing was carried out using PBMCs. The chain carries TRBV6-5 and TRBJ2-3; 8 bases match TRBD1. The CDR3 here is CASSYSLGQGDTQYF. As DNA, the CDR3 is TGTGCCAGCAGTTACTCGCTAGGACAGGGCGATACGCAGTATTTT.